This paragraph reports one T cell receptor beta chain. Its antigen is not known. Other DNA sequences in this sample translate to the same CDR3. The data are from a study of cytomegalovirus exposure and HLA in healthy donors. Across the study: Membership in the Caucasian-associated ancestry cluster was found for 81% of 300 to 500 genotyped donors.

The study, taken as a whole, reports: For cytomegalovirus status, the classifier reportedly gave diagnoses with high specificity and sensitivity.

V lost 5 bases and J lost 9, with 11 bases in between. From germline, CDR1 is MDHEN and CDR2 SYDVKM. There are 13 residues in the CDR3. PCR was performed using 60 Vbeta and 13 Jbeta primers. TCRdb keeps only in-frame clones here, not all; method: immunoSEQ multiplex PCR. The record lists some 75,000 clones, of which the ten most abundant hold roughly 5%. Sequences were obtained from PBMCs. The J gene is TRBJ1-6, the V gene TRBV28; no clear D gene. This TCR was recovered from a man aged 35-49 years in good health and CMV-seronegative. Here the CDR3 reads CASSRGSGSPLHF. In DNA form, the CDR3 reads TGTGCCAGCAGTCGGGGATCGGGTTCACCCCTCCACTTT.